The entry below gives a single TCR beta chain sequence along with its context. The data derive from a study of blood T cell repertoires in COVID-19. In the study overall: The samples span acute and convalescent COVID-19 from the United States, Italy and Spain.

Participants came from roughly 24 US areas, aged about 18 to 100 years. Participant-reported clinical history was the basis for cohort assignment. Sequenced by immunoSEQ multiplex PCR; TCRdb stores in-frame clones only, minus some. The sample holds about 430,000 clones, roughly 90% seen once. CDR3 length equals 15 residues. V gave up 6 bases and J gave up 6 bases, with 21 bases separating them. Germline-derived CDR1 and CDR2 are SGDLS and YYNGEE. Sequencing input: PBMCs or T cells enriched from blood (not recorded which). This rearrangement joins TRBV9 to TRBJ1-1, with a tentative D call TRBD1 (5 bases). This clonotype was sampled from a woman between 25 and 40 years old with acute COVID-19. CDR3 bases: TGTGCCAGCACCGCCATGGGGGGTCTAGGGGCTGAAGCTTTCTTT. Translating it yields CASTAMGGLGAEAFF.